The clone carrying this T cell receptor beta chain has ten or more counts. What it binds is not known. Specified time point: patch test 1, 2 weeks after DPC sensitization. Specified treatment: therapeutic diphenylcyclopropenone sensitization with weekly scalp DPC. Total RNA came from unfractionated whole blood. Ahead of applying each patch test, blood was sampled. A single record per CDR3 protein comes from TCRdb applying MiXCR to the RACE reads. The sample carries 50,000 or so distinct CDR3 sequences, more than 9.5% recorded once. The data originate from a study of human T cells and chemical hapten exposure. Regarding the study as a whole: TCRs whose frequency exceeded 1 in 1000 remained the same following DPC sensitization. Donor immune responses may differ from healthy people's, since all donors had alopecia.

Germline V lookup: CDR1 MNHEY, CDR2 SVGAGI. This CDR3 spans 13 amino acids. V shed 4 bases, J shed 6 bases, and the junction held 5 bases outside the gene matches. The receptor was derived from a woman aged 40 to 50 with alopecia areata. Some clones in this sample may be carry-over from other donors' samples. The rearrangement uses TRBV6-5 and TRBJ2-7; the match to TRBD1 covers 8 bases. Here the sequenced sample was whole blood, taken in connection with sensitization to the hapten diphenylcyclopropenone (DPC). The CDR3 sequence is CASSSTGVGEQYF. Here the CDR3 DNA reads TGTGCCAGCAGTTCGACAGGGGTGGGCGAGCAGTACTTC.